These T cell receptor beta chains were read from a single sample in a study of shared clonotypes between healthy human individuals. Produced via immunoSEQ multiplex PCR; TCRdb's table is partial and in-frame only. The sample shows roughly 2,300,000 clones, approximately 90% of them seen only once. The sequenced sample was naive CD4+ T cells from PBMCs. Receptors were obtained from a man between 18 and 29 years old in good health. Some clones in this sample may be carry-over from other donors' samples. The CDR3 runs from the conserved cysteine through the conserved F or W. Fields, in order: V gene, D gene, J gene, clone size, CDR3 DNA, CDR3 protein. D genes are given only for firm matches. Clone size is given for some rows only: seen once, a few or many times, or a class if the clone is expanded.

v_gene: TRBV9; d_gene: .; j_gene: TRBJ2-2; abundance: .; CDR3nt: TGTGCCAGCAGCGTAGACTTGCACACCGGGGAGCTGTTTTTT; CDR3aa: CASSVDLHTGELFF
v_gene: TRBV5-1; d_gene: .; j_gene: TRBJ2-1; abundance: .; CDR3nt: TGCGCCAGCAGCTTGGGCTGGGATGAGCAGTTCTTC; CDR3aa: CASSLGWDEQFF
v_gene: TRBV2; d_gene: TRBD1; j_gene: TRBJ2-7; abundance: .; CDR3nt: TGTGCCAGCGGTTCGGACAGGTGGGCCTACGAGCAGTACTTC; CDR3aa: CASGSDRWAYEQYF
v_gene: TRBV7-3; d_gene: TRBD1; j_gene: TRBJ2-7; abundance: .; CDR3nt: TGTGCCAGCAGCTTGACAGGGGTGGACGAGCAGTACTTC; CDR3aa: CASSLTGVDEQYF
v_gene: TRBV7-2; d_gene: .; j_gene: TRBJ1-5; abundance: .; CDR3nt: TGTGCCAGCAGCGAAATGCCACAGGGTAGGCGGCCCCAGCATTTT; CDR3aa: CASSEMPQGRRPQHF
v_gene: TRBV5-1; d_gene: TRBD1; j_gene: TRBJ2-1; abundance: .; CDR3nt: TGCGCCAGCAGCCCCGGGACAGGGGAATTAAATGAGCAGTTCTTC; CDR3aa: CASSPGTGELNEQFF
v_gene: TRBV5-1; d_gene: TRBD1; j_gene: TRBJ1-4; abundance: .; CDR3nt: TGCGCCAGCAGCTCCCAGGCAGGGGGCGAAGAAAAACTGTTTTTT; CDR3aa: CASSSQAGGEEKLFF
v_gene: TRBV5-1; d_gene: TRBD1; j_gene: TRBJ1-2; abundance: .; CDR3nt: TGCGCCAGCAGCGACCAGGGGGGAGTGAACTATGGCTACACCTTC; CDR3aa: CASSDQGGVNYGYTF
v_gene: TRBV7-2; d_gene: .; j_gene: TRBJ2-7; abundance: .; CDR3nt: TGTGCCAGCAGCTTAGCCAGTAGGCTGGGGGTTACCTACGAGCAGTACTTC; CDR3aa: CASSLASRLGVTYEQYF
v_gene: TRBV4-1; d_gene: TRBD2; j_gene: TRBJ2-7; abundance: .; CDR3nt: TGCGCCAGCAGCCAAGAATTAAGCGGGGGCCACGAGCAGTACTTC; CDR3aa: CASSQELSGGHEQYF
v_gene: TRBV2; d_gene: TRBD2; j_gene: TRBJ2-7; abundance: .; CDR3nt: TGTGCCAGCAGTGATAGGCTAGCGGGGACCTACGAGCAGTACTTC; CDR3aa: CASSDRLAGTYEQYF
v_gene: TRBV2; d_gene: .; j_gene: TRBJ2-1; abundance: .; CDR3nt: TGTGCCAGCAGTGAAGCGCTTCCGGGCAGGGGGGCCTACAATGAGCAGTTCTTC; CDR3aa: CASSEALPGRGAYNEQFF
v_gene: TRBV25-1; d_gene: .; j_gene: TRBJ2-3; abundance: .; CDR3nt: TGTGCCAGCAGTGACACCACAGGGACCACCACAGATACGCAGTATTTT; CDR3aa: CASSDTTGTTTDTQYF
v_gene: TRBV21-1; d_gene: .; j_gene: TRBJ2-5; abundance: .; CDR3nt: TGTGCCCCGATGCGCCGGGGACAAGAGACCCAGTACTTC; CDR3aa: CAPMRRGQETQYF
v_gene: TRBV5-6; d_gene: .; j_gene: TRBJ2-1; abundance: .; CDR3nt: TGTGCCAGCAGCTTGCCTCTGGGCTCCTACAATGAGCAGTTCTTC; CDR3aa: CASSLPLGSYNEQFF
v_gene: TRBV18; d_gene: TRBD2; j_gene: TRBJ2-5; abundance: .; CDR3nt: TGTGCCAGCTCACCCCAGAGGGAGACTAGCGGGAGAGAGACCCAGTACTTC; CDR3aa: CASSPQRETSGRETQYF
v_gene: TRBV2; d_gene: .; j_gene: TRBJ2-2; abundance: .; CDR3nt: TGTGCCAGCAGTGTTACGGGGGTTGGGGAGCTGTTTTTT; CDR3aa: CASSVTGVGELFF
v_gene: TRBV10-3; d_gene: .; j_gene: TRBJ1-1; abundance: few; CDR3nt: TGTGCCATCAGTGAGTCGGCGGGGGGAGCTTTCTTT; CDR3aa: CAISESAGGAFF
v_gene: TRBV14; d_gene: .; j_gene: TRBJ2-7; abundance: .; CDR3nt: TGTGCCAGCAGCCAAGATCTCGGCAGGGAGGCTGGCGAGCAGTACTTC; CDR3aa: CASSQDLGREAGEQYF
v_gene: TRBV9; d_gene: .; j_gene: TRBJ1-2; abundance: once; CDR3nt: TGTGCTTCGGAGGACAACTATGGCTACACCTTC; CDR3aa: CASEDNYGYTF
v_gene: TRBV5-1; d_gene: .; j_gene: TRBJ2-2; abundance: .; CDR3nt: TGCGCCAGCAGCTTGGCCGGGCCCACCGGGGAGCTGTTTTTT; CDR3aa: CASSLAGPTGELFF
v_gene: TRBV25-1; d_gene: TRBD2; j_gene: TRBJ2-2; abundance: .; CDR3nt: TGTGCCAGCAGTGGACTAGCGGGAGATCGGGAGCTGTTTTTT; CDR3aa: CASSGLAGDRELFF
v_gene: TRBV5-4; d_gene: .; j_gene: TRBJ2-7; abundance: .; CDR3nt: TGTGCCAGCAGCCCCGGGACCACCCGCGAGCAGTACTTC; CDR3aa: CASSPGTTREQYF
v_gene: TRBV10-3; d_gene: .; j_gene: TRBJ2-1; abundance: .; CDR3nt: TGTGCCATCAGTGAGTACAATGAGCAGTTCTTC; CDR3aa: CAISEYNEQFF
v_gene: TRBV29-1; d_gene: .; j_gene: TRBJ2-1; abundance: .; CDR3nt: TGCAGCGTAGAAAGCGGAGATTACAATGAGCAGTTCTTC; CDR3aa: CSVESGDYNEQFF
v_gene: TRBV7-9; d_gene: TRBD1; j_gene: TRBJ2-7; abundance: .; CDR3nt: TGTGCCAGCAGCTTCGGACAGGCCGAGGGGGAGCAGTACTTC; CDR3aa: CASSFGQAEGEQYF
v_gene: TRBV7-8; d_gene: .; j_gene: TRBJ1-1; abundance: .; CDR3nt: TGTGCCAGCAGCTTAGCGACAGCGAACACTGAAGCTTTCTTT; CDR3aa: CASSLATANTEAFF
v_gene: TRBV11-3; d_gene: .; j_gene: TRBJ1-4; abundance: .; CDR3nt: TGTGCCAGCAGCTTAGAAAGTCCGTCAGTTCGGGAAAAACTGTTTTTT; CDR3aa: CASSLESPSVREKLFF
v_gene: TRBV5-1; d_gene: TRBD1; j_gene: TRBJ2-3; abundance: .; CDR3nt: TGCGCCAGCAGCTTGGCGGACAGGGGCACAGATACGCAGTATTTT; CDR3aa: CASSLADRGTDTQYF
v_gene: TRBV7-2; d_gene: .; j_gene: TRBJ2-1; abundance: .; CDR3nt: TGTGCCAGCAGCTTTGAAGGACTTGGGGACAATGAGCAGTTCTTC; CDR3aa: CASSFEGLGDNEQFF
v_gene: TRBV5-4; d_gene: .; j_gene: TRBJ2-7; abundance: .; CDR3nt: TGTGCCAGCAGCCCCACCGGGACACCCTACGAGCAGTACTTC; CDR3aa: CASSPTGTPYEQYF
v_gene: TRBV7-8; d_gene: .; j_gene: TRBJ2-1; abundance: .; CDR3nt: TGTGCCAGCAGCTTAGAGATGTCCACGTTGAGGTTCGCCTACAATGAGCAGTTCTTC; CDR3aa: CASSLEMSTLRFAYNEQFF
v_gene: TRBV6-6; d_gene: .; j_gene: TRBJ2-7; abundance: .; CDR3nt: TGTGCCAGCAGTTACGTTCCTTCGTACGAGCAGTACTTC; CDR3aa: CASSYVPSYEQYF
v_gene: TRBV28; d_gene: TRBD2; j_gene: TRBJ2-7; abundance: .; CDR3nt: TGTGCCAGCAGCCCCGGGACTAGCGGGAGGGGGATTTACGAGCAGTACTTC; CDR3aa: CASSPGTSGRGIYEQYF